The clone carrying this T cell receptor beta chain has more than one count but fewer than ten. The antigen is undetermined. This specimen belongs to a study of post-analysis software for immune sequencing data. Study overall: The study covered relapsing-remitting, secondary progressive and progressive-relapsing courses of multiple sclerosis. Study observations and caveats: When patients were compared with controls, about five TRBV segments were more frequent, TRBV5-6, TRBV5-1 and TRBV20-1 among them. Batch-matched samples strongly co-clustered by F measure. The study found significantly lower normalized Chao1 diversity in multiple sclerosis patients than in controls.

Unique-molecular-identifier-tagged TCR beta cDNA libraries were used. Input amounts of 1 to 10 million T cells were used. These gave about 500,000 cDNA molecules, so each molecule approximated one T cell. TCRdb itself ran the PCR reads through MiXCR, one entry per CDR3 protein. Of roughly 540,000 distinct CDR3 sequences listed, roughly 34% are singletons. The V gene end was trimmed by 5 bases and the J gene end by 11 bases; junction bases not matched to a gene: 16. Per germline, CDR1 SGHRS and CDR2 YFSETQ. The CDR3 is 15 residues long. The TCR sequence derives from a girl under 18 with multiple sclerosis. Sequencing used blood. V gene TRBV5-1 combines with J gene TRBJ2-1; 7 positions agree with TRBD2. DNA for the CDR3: TGCGCCAGCAGTTTCGGGTCTAGCGGCACAATGAAGCAGTTCTTC. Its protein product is CASSFGSSGTMKQFF.